Below, one T cell receptor beta chain is given with its context. The antigen remains undetermined. The data were taken from a study of neurological immune-mediated disorders. Whole-study results and caveats: Falling below healthy controls, multiple sclerosis showed the least TCR clonal expansion, while HTLV-1-associated myelopathy showed the most.

cDNA was made by 5'RACE with 10-nucleotide random UMIs. TCRdb called the 5' RACE reads again in MiXCR, with one record for every CDR3 protein. The sample lists tens of thousands of distinct CDR3 sequences, less than 5.5% occurring once. Trimming removed 2 bases at V and 1 base at J, with 14 bases between. This CDR3 spans 16 amino acids. Material for sequencing was PBMCs. The receptor's source is a man aged 25 to 40 with multiple sclerosis. The gene calls are TRBV12-3 or TRBV12-4 and TRBJ1-1; maybe TRBD1 (6 bases). The CDR3 region has the DNA TGTGCCAGCAGTTTAAGGACAGCTTTAAGGAACACTGAAGCTTTCTTT. Encoded protein: CASSLRTALRNTEAFF.